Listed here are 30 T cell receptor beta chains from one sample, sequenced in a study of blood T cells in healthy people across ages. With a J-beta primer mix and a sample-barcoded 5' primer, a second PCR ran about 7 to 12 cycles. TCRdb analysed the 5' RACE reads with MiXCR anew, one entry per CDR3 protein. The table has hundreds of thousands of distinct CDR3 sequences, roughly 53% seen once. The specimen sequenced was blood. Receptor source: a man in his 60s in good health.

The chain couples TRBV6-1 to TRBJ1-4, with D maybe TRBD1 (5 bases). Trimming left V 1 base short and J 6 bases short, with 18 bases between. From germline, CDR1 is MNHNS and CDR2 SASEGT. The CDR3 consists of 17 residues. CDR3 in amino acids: CASSEDPRGRGYEKLFF. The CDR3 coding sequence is TGTGCCAGCAGTGAAGACCCTCGAGGGAGGGGATATGAAAAACTGTTTTTT.

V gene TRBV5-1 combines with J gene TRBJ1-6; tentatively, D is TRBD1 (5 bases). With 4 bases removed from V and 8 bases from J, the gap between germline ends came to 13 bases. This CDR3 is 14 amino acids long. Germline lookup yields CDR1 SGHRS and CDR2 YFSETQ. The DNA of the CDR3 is TGCGCCAGCAGCGGGGCAGGAGGTGATTCACCCCTCCACTTT. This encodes CASSGAGGDSPLHF.

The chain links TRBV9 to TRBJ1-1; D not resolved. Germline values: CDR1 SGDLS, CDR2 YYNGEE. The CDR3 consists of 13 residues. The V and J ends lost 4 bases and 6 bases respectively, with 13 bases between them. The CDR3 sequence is CASSPRRGPEAFF. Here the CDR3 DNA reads TGTGCCAGCAGCCCGCGAAGAGGTCCTGAAGCTTTCTTT.

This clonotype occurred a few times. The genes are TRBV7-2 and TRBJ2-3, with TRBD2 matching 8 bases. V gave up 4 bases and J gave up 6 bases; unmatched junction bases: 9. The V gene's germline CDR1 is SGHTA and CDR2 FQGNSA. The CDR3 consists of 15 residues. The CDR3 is CASSSQAGAMDTQYF. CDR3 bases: TGTGCCAGCAGCTCCCAAGCGGGGGCCATGGATACGCAGTATTTT.

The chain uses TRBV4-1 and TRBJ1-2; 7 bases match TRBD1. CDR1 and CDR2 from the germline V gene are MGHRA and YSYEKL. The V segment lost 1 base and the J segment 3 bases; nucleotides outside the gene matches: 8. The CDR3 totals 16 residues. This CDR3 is CASSQALTGSDYGYTF. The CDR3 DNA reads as TGCGCCAGCAGCCAAGCCTTGACAGGGTCGGACTATGGCTACACCTTC.

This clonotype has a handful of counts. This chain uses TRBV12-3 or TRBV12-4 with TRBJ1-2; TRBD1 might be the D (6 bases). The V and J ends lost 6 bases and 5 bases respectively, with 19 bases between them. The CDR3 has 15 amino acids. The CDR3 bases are TGTGCCAGCAGCCCTGGGGGCGCTGGGCGGTATGGCTACACCTTC. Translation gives CASSPGGAGRYGYTF.

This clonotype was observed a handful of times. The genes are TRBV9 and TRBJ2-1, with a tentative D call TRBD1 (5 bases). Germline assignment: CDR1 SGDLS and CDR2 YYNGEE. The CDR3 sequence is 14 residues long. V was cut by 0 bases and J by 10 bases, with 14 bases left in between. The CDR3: CASSVATEWGEQFF. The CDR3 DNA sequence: TGTGCCAGCAGCGTAGCAACGGAATGGGGCGAGCAGTTCTTC. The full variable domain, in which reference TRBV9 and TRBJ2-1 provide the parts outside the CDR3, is DSGVTQTPKHLITATGQRVTLRCSPRSGDLSVYWYQQSLDQGLQFLIQYYNGEERAKGNILERFSAQQFPDLHSELNLSSLELGDSALYFCASSVATEWGEQFFGPGTRLTVL.

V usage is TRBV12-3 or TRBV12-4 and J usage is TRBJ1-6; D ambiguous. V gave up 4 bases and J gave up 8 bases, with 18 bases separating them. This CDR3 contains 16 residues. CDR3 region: CASSSSPPSGHSPLHF. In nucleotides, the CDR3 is TGTGCCAGCAGTTCATCCCCCCCTAGTGGGCATTCACCCCTCCACTTT.

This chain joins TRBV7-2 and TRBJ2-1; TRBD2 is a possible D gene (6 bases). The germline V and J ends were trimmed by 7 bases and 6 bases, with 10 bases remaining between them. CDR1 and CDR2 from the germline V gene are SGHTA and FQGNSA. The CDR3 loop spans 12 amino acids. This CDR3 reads CASILEGNEQFF. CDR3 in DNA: TGTGCCAGCATCTTGGAGGGCAATGAGCAGTTCTTC.

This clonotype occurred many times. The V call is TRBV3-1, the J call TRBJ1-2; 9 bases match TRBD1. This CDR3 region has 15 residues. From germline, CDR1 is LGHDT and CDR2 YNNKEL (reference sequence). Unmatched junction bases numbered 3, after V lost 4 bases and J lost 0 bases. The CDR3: CASSPRDRANYGYTF. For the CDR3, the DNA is TGTGCCAGCAGCCCCCGGGACAGGGCTAACTATGGCTACACCTTC.

The chain's CDR3 is CASSPFTGGYEQYF. CDR3 DNA sequence: TGCGCCAGCAGCCCTTTTACAGGGGGCTACGAGCAGTACTTC. The chain combines TRBV5-1 with TRBJ2-7; the match to TRBD1 covers 8 bases. V shed 4 bases, J shed 3 bases, and the junction held 6 bases outside the gene matches. Per the germline V gene, CDR1 is SGHRS and CDR2 is YFSETQ. There are 14 residues in the CDR3.

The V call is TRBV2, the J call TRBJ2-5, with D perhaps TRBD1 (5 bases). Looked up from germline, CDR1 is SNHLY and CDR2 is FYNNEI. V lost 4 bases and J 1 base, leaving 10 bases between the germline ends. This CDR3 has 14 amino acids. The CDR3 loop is CASSGQRSQETQYF. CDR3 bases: TGTGCCAGCAGTGGACAGAGGAGCCAAGAGACCCAGTACTTC.

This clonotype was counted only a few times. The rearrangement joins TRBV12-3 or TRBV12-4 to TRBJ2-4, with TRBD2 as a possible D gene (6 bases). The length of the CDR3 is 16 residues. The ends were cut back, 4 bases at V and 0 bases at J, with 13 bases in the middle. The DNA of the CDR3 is TGTGCCAGCAGTTCCCGGGAGCCTCTAGCCAAAAACATTCAGTACTTC. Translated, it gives CASSSREPLAKNIQYF.

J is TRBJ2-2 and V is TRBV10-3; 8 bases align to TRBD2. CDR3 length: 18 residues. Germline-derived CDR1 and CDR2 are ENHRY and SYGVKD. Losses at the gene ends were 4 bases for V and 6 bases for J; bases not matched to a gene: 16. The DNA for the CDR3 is TGTGCCATCAGTGCTCTCGCGGGGGGCACCTTACCCGCCGGGGAGCTGTTTTTT. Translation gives CAISALAGGTLPAGELFF.

The CDR3 region has the DNA TGCAGCTTCCGTGGGGGGAATGAAAAACTGTTTTTT. Its protein product is CSFRGGNEKLFF. V is TRBV29-1 and J is TRBJ1-4; perhaps TRBD1 as D (5 bases). Germline assignment: CDR1 SQVTM and CDR2 ANQGSEA. The CDR3 spans 12 residues. Trimming stripped 8 bases from V and 5 bases from J, with 12 bases between.

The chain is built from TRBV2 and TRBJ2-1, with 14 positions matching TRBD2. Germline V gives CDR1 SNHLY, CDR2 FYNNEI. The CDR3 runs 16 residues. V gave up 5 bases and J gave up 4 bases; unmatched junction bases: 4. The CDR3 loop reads CASSYGLAGGYNEQFF. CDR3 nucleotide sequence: TGTGCCAGCAGTTACGGACTAGCGGGGGGTTACAATGAGCAGTTCTTC. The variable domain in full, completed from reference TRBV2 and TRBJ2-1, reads EPEVTQTPSHQVTQMGQEVILRCVPISNHLYFYWYRQILGQKVEFLVSFYNNEISEKSEIFDDQFSVERPDGSNFTLKIRSTKLEDSAMYFCASSYGLAGGYNEQFFGPGTRLTVL.

The CDR3 DNA follows: TGCAGTGCTAGAGTAGGTGGAGGCCGACGGTTGTATTTT. Protein product: CSARVGGGRRLYF. The genes are TRBV20-1 and TRBJ2-3; possibly TRBD2 for D (5 bases). Germline CDR1 DFQATT, CDR2 SNEGSKA (reference sequence). The V end lost 1 base, the J end lost 14 bases, and 19 bases lay between the germline ends. The CDR3 contains 13 residues.

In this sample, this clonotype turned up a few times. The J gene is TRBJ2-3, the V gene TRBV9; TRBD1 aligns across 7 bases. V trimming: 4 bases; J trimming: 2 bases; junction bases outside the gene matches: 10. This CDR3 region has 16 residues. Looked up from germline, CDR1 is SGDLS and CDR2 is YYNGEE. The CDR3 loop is CASSSNTDRITDTQYF. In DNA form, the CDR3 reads TGTGCCAGCAGCTCAAACACGGACAGGATCACAGATACGCAGTATTTT.

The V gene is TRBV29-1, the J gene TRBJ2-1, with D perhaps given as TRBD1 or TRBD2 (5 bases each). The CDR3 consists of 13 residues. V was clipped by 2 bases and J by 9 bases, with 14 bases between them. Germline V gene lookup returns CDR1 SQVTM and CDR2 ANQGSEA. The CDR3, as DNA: TGCAGCGTTGAATGGGGGAGAACAGGTGAGCAGTTCTTC. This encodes CSVEWGRTGEQFF.

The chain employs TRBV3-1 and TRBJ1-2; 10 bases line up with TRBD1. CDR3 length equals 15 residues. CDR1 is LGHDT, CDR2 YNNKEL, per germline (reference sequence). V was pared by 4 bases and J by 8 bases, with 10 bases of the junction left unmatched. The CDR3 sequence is CASSLHRQGAEGYTF. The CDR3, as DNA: TGTGCCAGCAGCCTTCACAGACAGGGGGCTGAGGGCTACACCTTC.

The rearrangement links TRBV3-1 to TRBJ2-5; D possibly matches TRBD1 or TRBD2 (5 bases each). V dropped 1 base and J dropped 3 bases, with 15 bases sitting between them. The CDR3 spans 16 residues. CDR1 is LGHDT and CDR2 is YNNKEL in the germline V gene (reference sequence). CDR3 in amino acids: CASSQGIRDREETQYF. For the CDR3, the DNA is TGTGCCAGCAGCCAAGGAATCCGGGACCGGGAAGAGACCCAGTACTTC.

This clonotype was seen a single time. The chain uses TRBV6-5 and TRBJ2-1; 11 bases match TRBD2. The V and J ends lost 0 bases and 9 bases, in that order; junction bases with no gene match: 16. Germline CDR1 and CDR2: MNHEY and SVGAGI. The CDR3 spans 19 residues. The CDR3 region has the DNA TGTGCCAGCAGTTACTCTGGTAGCGGGGGGGGTCGGTTAGCGGGTGAGCAGTTCTTC. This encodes CASSYSGSGGGRLAGEQFF.

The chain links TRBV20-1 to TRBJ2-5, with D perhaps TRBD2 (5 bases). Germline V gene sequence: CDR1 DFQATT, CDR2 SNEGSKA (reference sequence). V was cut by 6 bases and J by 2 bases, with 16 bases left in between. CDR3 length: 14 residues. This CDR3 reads CSATVGVAQETQYF. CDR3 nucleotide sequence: TGCAGTGCCACCGTCGGGGTAGCACAAGAGACCCAGTACTTC.

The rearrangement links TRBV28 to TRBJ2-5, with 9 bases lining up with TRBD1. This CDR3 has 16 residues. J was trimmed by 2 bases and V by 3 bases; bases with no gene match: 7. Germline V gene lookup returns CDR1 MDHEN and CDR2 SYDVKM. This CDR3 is CASSFPQGARQETQYF. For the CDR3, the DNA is TGTGCCAGCAGTTTCCCACAGGGGGCCCGGCAAGAGACCCAGTACTTC.

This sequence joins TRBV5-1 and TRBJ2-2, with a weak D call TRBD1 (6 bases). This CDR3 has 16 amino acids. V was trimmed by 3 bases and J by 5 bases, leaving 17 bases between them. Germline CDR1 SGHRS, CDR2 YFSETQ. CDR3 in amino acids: CASSSAQGPPTGELFF. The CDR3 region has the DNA TGCGCCAGCAGCTCTGCACAGGGCCCCCCGACCGGGGAGCTGTTTTTT.

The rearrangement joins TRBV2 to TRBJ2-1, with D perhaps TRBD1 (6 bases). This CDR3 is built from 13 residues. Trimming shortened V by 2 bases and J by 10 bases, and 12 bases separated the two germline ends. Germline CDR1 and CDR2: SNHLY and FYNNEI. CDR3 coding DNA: TGTGCCAGCAGTGAATGGACAGTACGGGAGCAGTTCTTC. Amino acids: CASSEWTVREQFF.

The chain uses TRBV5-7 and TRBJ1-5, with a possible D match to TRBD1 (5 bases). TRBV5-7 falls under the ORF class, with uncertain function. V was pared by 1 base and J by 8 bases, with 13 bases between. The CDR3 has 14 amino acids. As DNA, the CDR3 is TGTGCCAGCAGCTTGCGGCAGGGAGGTGAGCCCCAGCATTTT. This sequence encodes CASSLRQGGEPQHF.

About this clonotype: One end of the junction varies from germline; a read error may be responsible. The CDR3 loop is CASGEYGDEKLFF. In nucleotides, the CDR3 is TGTGCCAGCGGTGAATACGGGGATGAAAAACTGTTTTTT. V usage is TRBV25-1 and J usage is TRBJ1-4; D remains ambiguous. This CDR3 region has 13 residues. CDR1 is MGHDK, CDR2 SYGVNS, per germline.

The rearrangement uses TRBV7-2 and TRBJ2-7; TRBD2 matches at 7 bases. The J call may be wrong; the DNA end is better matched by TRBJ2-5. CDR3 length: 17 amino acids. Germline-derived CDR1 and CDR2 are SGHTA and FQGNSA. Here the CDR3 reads CASSLAAGDVFTETQYF. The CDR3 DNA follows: TGTGCCAGCAGCTTAGCGGCGGGAGATGTTTTCACAGAGACCCAGTACTTC.

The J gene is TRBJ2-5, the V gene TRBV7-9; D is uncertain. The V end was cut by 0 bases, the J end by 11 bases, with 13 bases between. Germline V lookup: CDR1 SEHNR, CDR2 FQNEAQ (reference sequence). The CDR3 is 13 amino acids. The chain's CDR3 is CASSLAAKVEQYF. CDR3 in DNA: TGTGCCAGCAGCTTAGCGGCTAAGGTTGAGCAGTACTTC.